Shown below are 25 T cell receptor beta chains from a single sample sequenced in a study of blood T cell repertoires in COVID-19. The assay was immunoSEQ multiplex PCR, and TCRdb's table has in-frame clones only and misses some. Among 150,000 to 200,000 clones listed, 82% were seen once. Sequences were obtained from peripheral blood. All receptors come from a human donor with acute or convalescent COVID-19. The donor label of this sample is uncertain.

A few counts support this clone. The chain recombines TRBV10-3 with TRBJ1-1; 9 bases align to TRBD1. With V trimmed by 5 bases and J by 0 bases, 10 bases remained unmatched. The CDR3 spans 17 residues. The germline V gene has CDR1 ENHRY and CDR2 SYGVKD. The CDR3 DNA sequence: TGTGCCATCAGTCGACAGGGGGGTTCATCTATGAACACTGAAGCTTTCTTT. Protein: CAISRQGGSSMNTEAFF.

This chain connects TRBV6-6 to TRBJ2-7; 11 bases align to TRBD1. The V segment lost 4 bases and the J segment 2 bases; nucleotides outside the gene matches: 4. The CDR3 has 15 amino acids. The germline V gene has CDR1 MNHNY and CDR2 SVGAGI (reference sequence). The CDR3 DNA follows: TGTGCCAGCAGTTTCGGACAGGGGGCGACCTACGAGCAGTACTTC. Residues: CASSFGQGATYEQYF.

V gene TRBV19 combines with J gene TRBJ2-7; 13 nucleotides line up with TRBD2. Germline lookup yields CDR1 LNHDA and CDR2 SQIVND (reference sequence). The CDR3 contains 17 residues. The ends lost 5 bases at V and 4 bases at J; junction bases unmatched: 11. CDR3 sequence reads: CASSPGLAGADFYEQYF. CDR3 nucleotides: TGTGCCAGTAGTCCCGGACTAGCGGGAGCCGATTTTTACGAGCAGTACTTC.

The CDR3 region is CASSLGHKTSEQYF. The CDR3 coding sequence is TGTGCCAGCAGTTTAGGGCACAAAACGAGCGAGCAGTACTTC. The chain joins TRBV28 to TRBJ2-7, with unresolved D. V lost 2 bases, J lost 6 bases, and 14 bases lay in between. The CDR3 spans 14 residues. Germline CDR1 MDHEN, CDR2 SYDVKM. Combining the CDR3 with reference TRBV28 and TRBJ2-7 gives the whole variable domain DVKVTQSSRYLVKRTGEKVFLECVQDMDHENMFWYRQDPGLGLRLIYFSYDVKMKEKGDIPEGYSVSREKKERFSLILESASTNQTSMYLCASSLGHKTSEQYFGPGTRLTVT.

The CDR3 region is CASSVGSSSPLHF. DNA for the CDR3: TGTGCCAGCAGCGTAGGGAGTAGTTCACCCCTCCACTTT. This chain connects TRBV9 to TRBJ1-6; D not certain. V lost 0 bases and J lost 9, with 7 bases in between. The CDR3 spans 13 residues. Germline V gene data show CDR1 as SGDLS and CDR2 as YYNGEE. The whole variable domain, remainder taken from reference TRBV9 and TRBJ1-6, is DSGVTQTPKHLITATGQRVTLRCSPRSGDLSVYWYQQSLDQGLQFLIQYYNGEERAKGNILERFSAQQFPDLHSELNLSSLELGDSALYFCASSVGSSSPLHFGNGTRLTVT.

The rearrangement uses TRBV7-9 and TRBJ1-2; no clear D gene. Trimming removed 5 bases from V and 7 bases from J, with 14 bases in between. CDR1 and CDR2 (germline): SEHNR, FQNEAQ (reference sequence). This CDR3 is 13 amino acids long. This chain's CDR3 is CASSLTLGGGYTF. The CDR3 nucleotides read TGTGCCAGCAGCCTCACCCTCGGAGGTGGCTACACCTTC.

In regard to this clone: At one boundary the junction diverges from the germline segment, which might be a read error. The CDR3 protein is CASRLSPSAGGAPQHF. CDR3 in DNA: TGTGCCAGCAGGTTATCCCCGTCTGCGGGGGGGGCGCCCCAGCATTTT. This chain joins TRBV27 and TRBJ1-5, with a tentative D call TRBD1 (6 bases). The CDR3 runs 16 residues. CDR1 is MNHEY, CDR2 SMNVEV, per germline (reference sequence).

This clone was picked up one time. CDR3 nucleotide sequence: TGTGCCAGCAGCTTGCGCCAGGGGGTAGGCGAGCAGTACTTC. It yields the protein CASSLRQGVGEQYF. The chain recombines TRBV5-8 with TRBJ2-7, with TRBD1 matching over 7 bases. Germline V CDR1 and CDR2: SGHTS, YDEGEE. The CDR3 is 14 amino acids. After removal of 1 base from V and 6 bases from J, the junction contained 7 bases not matched to a gene.

This chain's CDR3 is CASSRQVDYEQYF. The CDR3 nucleotides read TGTGCCAGCAGCCGGCAGGTGGACTACGAGCAGTACTTC. This chain uses TRBV9 with TRBJ2-7; D is unresolved. The CDR3 has 13 residues. Looked up from germline, CDR1 is SGDLS and CDR2 is YYNGEE. V lost 4 bases and J lost 3, with 11 bases in between.

V usage is TRBV30 and J usage is TRBJ1-6; 7 nucleotides line up with TRBD1. The germline gives CDR1 GTSNPN, CDR2 SVGIG (reference sequence). Unmatched junction bases numbered 9, after V lost 1 base and J lost 6 bases. The CDR3 is made up of 16 amino acids. The CDR3 is CAWSGSVTGINSPLHF. CDR3 bases: TGTGCCTGGAGTGGATCAGTGACAGGGATTAATTCACCCCTCCACTTT.

The chain combines TRBV2 with TRBJ1-5, with a weak D call TRBD1 (5 bases). Looked up from germline, CDR1 is SNHLY and CDR2 is FYNNEI. The length of the CDR3 is 13 residues. Trimming cost V 6 bases and J 7 bases, with 13 bases left between them. As DNA, the CDR3 is TGTGCCAGCAGCCAGGGATCGGAACAGCCCCAGCATTTT. Protein sequence: CASSQGSEQPQHF.

The chain combines TRBV7-2 with TRBJ1-1; no clear D. Germline CDR1 and CDR2: SGHTA and FQGNSA. Trimming shortened V by 1 base and J by 1 base, and 4 bases separated the two germline ends. This CDR3 contains 13 residues. Here the CDR3 reads CASSLVQNTEAFF. The DNA of the CDR3 is TGTGCCAGCAGCTTAGTTCAGAACACTGAAGCTTTCTTT.

This clone was counted only a few times. The chain couples TRBV7-3 to TRBJ2-3; D is perhaps TRBD2 (5 bases). V lost 1 base to trimming and J lost 0 bases, with 11 bases between them. CDR3 length equals 16 residues. CDR1 and CDR2 from the germline V gene are SGHTA and FQGTGA. The CDR3 here is CASSLRGSGSTDTQYF. The CDR3 nucleotides are TGTGCCAGCAGCTTAAGAGGGTCCGGGAGCACAGATACGCAGTATTTT.

This rearrangement joins TRBV6-5 to TRBJ2-3; a weak D match, TRBD1 (7 bases). Per the germline V gene, CDR1 is MNHEY and CDR2 is SVGAGI. Between the trimmed V and J ends, which lost 6 bases and 4 bases, there was a span of 17 bases. The length of the CDR3 is 15 residues. The DNA of the CDR3 is TGTGCCAGCAGCCTCACAGGGGAGGTTGCAGATACGCAGTATTTT. This encodes CASSLTGEVADTQYF.

This chain joins TRBV28 and TRBJ2-7; TRBD2 matches 8 bases. Germline CDR1 reads MDHEN; CDR2 reads SYDVKM. The V segment lost 5 bases and the J segment 1 base; nucleotides outside the gene matches: 4. The CDR3 totals 14 residues. The CDR3 protein is CASSLAGGSYEQYF. For the CDR3, the DNA is TGTGCCAGCAGTCTAGCGGGTGGATCCTACGAGCAGTACTTC. The full variable domain, in which reference TRBV28 and TRBJ2-7 provide the parts outside the CDR3, is DVKVTQSSRYLVKRTGEKVFLECVQDMDHENMFWYRQDPGLGLRLIYFSYDVKMKEKGDIPEGYSVSREKKERFSLILESASTNQTSMYLCASSLAGGSYEQYFGPGTRLTVT.

In this sample, this clone turned up a few times. In the same sample, other DNA sequences code for this CDR3. The genes are TRBV9 and TRBJ2-3; 10 bases align to TRBD2. The germline V gene encodes CDR1 SGDLS and CDR2 YYNGEE. The length of the CDR3 is 15 residues. The V segment lost 2 bases and the J segment 0 bases; nucleotides outside the gene matches: 0. DNA for the CDR3: TGTGCCAGCAGCGTGACTAGCGGGAGCACAGATACGCAGTATTTT. Protein product: CASSVTSGSTDTQYF. The complete variable domain, with remaining parts taken from reference TRBV9 and TRBJ2-3, reads DSGVTQTPKHLITATGQRVTLRCSPRSGDLSVYWYQQSLDQGLQFLIQYYNGEERAKGNILERFSAQQFPDLHSELNLSSLELGDSALYFCASSVTSGSTDTQYFGPGTRLTVL.

The V gene is TRBV6-2 or TRBV6-3, the J gene TRBJ2-5, with 9 bases lining up with TRBD1. Trimming cost V 5 bases and J 1 base; bases outside gene matches: 8. The CDR3 covers 16 residues. In germline, CDR1 is MNHEY, CDR2 SVGEGT. The CDR3 DNA sequence: TGTGCCAGCAGTCCCTTACTGACAGGGGGCCAAGAGACCCAGTACTTC. This codes for CASSPLLTGGQETQYF.

J is TRBJ2-2 and V is TRBV9; no reliable D call. CDR3 length: 14 residues. In germline, CDR1 is SGDLS, CDR2 YYNGEE. V lost 1 base to trimming and J lost 1 base, with 5 bases between them. CDR3 nucleotide sequence: TGTGCCAGCAGCGTACAGTGGAACACCGGGGAGCTGTTTTTT. It is translated as CASSVQWNTGELFF.

The chain has TRBV5-4 and TRBJ1-1; 7 nucleotides align to TRBD1. This CDR3 region has 14 residues. V shed 5 bases, J shed 4 bases, and the junction held 8 bases outside the gene matches. In germline, CDR1 is SGHNT, CDR2 YYREEE (reference sequence). The DNA of the CDR3 is TGTGCCAGCAGAGTCCAGGGGGGAGGCACTGAAGCTTTCTTT. Its protein product is CASRVQGGGTEAFF.

This sequence joins TRBV7-2 and TRBJ2-3; the match to TRBD2 covers 8 bases. Germline V gene data show CDR1 as SGHTA and CDR2 as FQGNSA. The CDR3 has 15 residues. With V trimmed by 1 base and J by 7 bases, 7 bases remained unmatched. The chain's CDR3 is CASSLDGRAHNTQYF. The CDR3 DNA follows: TGTGCCAGCAGCTTAGACGGGAGGGCCCACAATACGCAGTATTTT.

The V call is TRBV19, the J call TRBJ1-2; D perhaps matches TRBD1 (5 bases). This CDR3 spans 12 amino acids. Germline loops: CDR1 LNHDA, CDR2 SQIVND (reference sequence). V was clipped by 6 bases and J by 8 bases, with 13 bases between them. CDR3: CASSGGSLGYTF. The CDR3 nucleotides are TGTGCCAGTAGCGGGGGGAGTTTAGGCTACACCTTC.

This clone came up once. The J gene is TRBJ1-1, the V gene TRBV2; D is perhaps TRBD1 (5 bases). Germline CDR1 reads SNHLY; CDR2 reads FYNNEI. Trimming left V 7 bases short and J 0 bases short, with 15 bases between. This CDR3 comprises 15 residues. CDR3 in amino acids: CASTRRGGVNTEAFF. The CDR3 nucleotides read TGTGCCAGCACCCGTCGGGGGGGGGTGAACACTGAAGCTTTCTTT.

The chain uses TRBV6-6 and TRBJ1-1; D gene ambiguous. Germline CDR1 reads MNHNY; CDR2 reads SVGAGI (reference sequence). V was shortened by 8 bases and J by 6 bases, with 10 bases between the two germline ends. The CDR3 consists of 11 residues. Here the CDR3 reads CASVSIAEAFF. The CDR3 DNA reads as TGTGCCAGCGTGAGTATCGCTGAAGCTTTCTTT.

The chain recombines TRBV30 with TRBJ1-1; D not resolved. The V gene's germline CDR1 is GTSNPN and CDR2 SVGIG (reference sequence). CDR3 length: 13 amino acids. V was cut by 0 bases and J by 11 bases, with 16 bases left in between. The CDR3: CAWSVRRTAGAFF. The CDR3 DNA follows: TGTGCCTGGAGTGTCCGACGGACGGCGGGGGCTTTCTTT. Filled out from reference TRBV30 and TRBJ1-1, the complete variable domain reads SQTIHQWPATLVQPVGSPLSLECTVEGTSNPNLYWYRQAAGRGLQLLFYSVGIGQISSEVPQNLSASRPQDRQFILSSKKLLLSDSGFYLCAWSVRRTAGAFFGQGTRLTVV.

The rearrangement uses TRBV27 and TRBJ1-2, with D possibly matching TRBD1 (6 bases). CDR1 is MNHEY, CDR2 SMNVEV, per germline (reference sequence). This CDR3 comprises 14 residues. The germline V and J ends were trimmed by 8 bases and 8 bases, with 21 bases remaining between them. DNA of the CDR3: TGTGCCAGCGGACGGCACCAGGGGACGGGAGGCTACACCTTC. This sequence encodes CASGRHQGTGGYTF.